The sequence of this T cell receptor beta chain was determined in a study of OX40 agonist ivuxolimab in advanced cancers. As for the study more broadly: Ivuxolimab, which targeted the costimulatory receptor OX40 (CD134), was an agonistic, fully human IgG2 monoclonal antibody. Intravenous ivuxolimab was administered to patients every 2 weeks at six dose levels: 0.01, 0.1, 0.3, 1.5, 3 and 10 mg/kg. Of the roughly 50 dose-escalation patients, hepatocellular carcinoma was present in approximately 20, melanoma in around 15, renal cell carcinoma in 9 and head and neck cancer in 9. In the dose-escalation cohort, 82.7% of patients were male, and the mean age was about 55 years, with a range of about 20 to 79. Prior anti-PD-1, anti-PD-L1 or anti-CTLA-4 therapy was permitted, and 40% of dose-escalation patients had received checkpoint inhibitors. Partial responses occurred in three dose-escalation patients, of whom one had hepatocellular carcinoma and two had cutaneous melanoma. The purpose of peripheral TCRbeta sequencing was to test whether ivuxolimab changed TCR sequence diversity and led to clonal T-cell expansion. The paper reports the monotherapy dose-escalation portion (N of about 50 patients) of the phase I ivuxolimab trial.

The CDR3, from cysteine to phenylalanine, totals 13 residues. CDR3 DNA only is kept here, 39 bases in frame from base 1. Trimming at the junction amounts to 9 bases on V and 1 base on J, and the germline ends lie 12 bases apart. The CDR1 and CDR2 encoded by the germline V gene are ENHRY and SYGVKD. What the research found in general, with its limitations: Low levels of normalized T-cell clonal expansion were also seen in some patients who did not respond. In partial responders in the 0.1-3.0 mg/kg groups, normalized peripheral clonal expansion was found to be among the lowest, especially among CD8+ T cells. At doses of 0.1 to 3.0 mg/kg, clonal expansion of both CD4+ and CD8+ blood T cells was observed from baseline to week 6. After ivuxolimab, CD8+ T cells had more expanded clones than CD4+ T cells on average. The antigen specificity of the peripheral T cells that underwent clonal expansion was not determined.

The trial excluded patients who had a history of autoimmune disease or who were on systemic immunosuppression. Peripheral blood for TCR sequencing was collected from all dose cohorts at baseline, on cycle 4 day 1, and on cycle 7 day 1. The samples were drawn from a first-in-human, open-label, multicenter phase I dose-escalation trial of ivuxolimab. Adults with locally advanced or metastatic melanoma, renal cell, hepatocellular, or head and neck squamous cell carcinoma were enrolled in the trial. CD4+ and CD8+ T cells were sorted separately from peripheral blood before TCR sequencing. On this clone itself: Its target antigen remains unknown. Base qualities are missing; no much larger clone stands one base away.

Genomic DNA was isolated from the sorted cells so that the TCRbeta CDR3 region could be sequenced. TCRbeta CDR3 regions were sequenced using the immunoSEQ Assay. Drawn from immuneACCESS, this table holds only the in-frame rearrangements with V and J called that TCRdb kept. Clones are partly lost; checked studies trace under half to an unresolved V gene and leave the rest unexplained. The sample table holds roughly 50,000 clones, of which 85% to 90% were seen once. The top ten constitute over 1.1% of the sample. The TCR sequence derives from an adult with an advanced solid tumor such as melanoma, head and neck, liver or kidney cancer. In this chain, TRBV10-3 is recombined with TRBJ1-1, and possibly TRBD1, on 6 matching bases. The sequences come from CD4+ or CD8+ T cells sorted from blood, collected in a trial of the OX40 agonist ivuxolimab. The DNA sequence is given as TGTGCCATTACAGACAGGACGAACACTGAAGCTTTCTTT. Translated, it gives CAITDRTNTEAFF.